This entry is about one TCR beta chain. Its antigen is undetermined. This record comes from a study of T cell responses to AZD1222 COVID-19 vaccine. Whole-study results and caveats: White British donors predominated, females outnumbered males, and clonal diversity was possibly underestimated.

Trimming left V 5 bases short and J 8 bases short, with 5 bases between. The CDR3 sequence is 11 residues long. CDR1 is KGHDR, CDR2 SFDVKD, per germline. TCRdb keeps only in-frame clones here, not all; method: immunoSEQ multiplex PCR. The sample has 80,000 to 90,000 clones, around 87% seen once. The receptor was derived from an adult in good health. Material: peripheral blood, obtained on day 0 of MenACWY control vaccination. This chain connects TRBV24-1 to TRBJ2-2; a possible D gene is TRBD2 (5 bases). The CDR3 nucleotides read TGTGCCACCAGTGGCGGGGGGGAGCTGTTTTTT. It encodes CATSGGGELFF.